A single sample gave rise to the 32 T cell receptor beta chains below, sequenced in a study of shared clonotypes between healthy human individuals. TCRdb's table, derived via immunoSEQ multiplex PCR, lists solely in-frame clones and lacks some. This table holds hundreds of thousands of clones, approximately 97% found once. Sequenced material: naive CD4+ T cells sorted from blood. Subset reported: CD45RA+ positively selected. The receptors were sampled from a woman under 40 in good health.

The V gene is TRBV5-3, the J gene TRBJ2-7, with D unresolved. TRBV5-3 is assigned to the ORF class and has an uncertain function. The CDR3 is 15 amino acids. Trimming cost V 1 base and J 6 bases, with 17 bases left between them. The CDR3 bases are TGTGCCAGAAGCTTGAACAATAAAGATTCGGGCGAGCAGTACTTC. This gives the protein CARSLNNKDSGEQYF.

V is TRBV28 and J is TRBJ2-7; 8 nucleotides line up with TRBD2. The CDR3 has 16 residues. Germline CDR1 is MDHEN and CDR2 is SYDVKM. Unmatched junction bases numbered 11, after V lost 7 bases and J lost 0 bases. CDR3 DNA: TGTGCCAGCAAGATGCGCCTAGCGGGTGACTCCTACGAGCAGTACTTC. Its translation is CASKMRLAGDSYEQYF.

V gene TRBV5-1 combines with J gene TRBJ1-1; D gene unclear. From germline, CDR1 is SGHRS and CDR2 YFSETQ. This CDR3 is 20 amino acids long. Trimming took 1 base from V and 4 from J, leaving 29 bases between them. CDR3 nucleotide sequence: TGCGCCAGCAGCTTGATGCCATCGGGTTCCTTGTTTATCGTAAGCACTGAAGCTTTCTTT. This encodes CASSLMPSGSLFIVSTEAFF.

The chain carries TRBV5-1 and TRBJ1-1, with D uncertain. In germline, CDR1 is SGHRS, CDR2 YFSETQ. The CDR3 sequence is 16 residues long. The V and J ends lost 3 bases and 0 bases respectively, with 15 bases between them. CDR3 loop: CASSSSYSYMNTEAFF. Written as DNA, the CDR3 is TGCGCCAGCAGCTCCAGCTACTCATATATGAACACTGAAGCTTTCTTT.

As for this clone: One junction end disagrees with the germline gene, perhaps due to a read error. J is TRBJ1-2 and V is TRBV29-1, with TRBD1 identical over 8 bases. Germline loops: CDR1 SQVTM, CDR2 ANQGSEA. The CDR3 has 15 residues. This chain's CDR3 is CSVEDRGQLHYGYTF. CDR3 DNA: TGCAGCGTAGAAGACAGGGGCCAACTCCACTATGGCTACACCTTC.

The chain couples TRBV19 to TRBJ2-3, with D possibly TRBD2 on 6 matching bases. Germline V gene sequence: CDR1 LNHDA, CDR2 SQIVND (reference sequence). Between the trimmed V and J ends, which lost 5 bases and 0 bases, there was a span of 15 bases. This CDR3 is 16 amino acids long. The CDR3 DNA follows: TGTGCCAGTAGTGAAAAAGCGGGCTCTAGCACAGATACGCAGTATTTT. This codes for CASSEKAGSSTDTQYF.

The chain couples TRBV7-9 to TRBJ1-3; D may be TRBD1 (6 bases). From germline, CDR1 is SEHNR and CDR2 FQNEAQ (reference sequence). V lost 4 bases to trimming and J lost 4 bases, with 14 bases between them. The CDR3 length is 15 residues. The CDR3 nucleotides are TGTGCCAGCAGCTACATTGGACAGTTGGGAAACACCATATATTTT. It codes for CASSYIGQLGNTIYF.

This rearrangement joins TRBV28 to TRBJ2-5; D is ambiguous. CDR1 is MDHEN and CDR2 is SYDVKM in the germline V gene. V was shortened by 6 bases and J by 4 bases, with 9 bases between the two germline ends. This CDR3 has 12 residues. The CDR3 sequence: CASRRSAETQYF. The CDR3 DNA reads TGTGCCAGCAGAAGATCGGCAGAGACCCAGTACTTC.

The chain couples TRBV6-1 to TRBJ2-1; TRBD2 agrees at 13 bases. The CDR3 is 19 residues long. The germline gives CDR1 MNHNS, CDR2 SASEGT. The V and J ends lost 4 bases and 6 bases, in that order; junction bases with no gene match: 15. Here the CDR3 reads CASSAYRGLGLAGVNEQFF. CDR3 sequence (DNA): TGTGCCAGCAGTGCGTACAGGGGGCTAGGACTAGCGGGAGTCAATGAGCAGTTCTTC.

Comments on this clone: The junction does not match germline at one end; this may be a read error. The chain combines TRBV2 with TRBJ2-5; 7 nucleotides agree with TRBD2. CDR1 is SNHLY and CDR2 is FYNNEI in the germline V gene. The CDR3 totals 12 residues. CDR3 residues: CASTSGQETRYF. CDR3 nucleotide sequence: TGTGCCAGCACTAGCGGCCAAGAGACCCGGTACTTC.

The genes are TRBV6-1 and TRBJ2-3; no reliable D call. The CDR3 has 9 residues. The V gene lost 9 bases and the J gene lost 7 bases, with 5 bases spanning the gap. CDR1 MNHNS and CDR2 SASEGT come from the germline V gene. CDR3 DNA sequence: TGTGCCAGGTCAAATACGCAGTATTTT. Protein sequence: CARSNTQYF.

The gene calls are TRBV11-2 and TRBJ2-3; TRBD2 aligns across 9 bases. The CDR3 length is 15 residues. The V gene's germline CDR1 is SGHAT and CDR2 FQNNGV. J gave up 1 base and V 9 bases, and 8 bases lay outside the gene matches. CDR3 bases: TGTGCCAGTAACGTAGCGGGAGTTGGCACAGATACGCAGTATTTT. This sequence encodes CASNVAGVGTDTQYF.

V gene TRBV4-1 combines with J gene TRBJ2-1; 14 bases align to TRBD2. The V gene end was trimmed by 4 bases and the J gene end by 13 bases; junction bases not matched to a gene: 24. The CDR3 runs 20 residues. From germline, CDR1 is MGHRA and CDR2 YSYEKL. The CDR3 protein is CASSRENGTSGREATVPQFF. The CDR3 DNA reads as TGCGCCAGCAGCCGAGAGAACGGGACTAGCGGGAGAGAGGCTACGGTTCCACAGTTCTTC.

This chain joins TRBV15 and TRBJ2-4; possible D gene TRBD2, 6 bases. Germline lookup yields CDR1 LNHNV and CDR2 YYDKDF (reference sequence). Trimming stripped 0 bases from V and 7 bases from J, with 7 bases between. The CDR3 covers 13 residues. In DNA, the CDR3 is TGTGCCACCAGCAGAGATGGGGGGAACATTCAGTACTTC. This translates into CATSRDGGNIQYF.

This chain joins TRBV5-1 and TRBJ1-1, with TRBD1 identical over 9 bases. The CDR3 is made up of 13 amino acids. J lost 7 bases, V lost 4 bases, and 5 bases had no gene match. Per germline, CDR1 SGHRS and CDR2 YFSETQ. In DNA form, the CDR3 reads TGCGCCAGCAGCCCGGGACAGGGCGGTGAAGCTTTCTTT. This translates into CASSPGQGGEAFF.

The CDR3 DNA sequence: TGTGCCAGCAGCTTAACAGGCGGCGTCAAAAACATTCAGTACTTC. This encodes CASSLTGGVKNIQYF. The chain links TRBV7-3 to TRBJ2-4; no definite D call. CDR1 and CDR2 (germline): SGHTA, FQGTGA. The CDR3 covers 15 residues. V shed 0 bases and J shed 3 bases, with 9 bases lying between them.

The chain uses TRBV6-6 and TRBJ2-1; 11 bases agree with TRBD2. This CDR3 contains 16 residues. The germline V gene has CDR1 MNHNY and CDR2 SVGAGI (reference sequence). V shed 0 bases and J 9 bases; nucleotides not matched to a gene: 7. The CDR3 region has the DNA TGTGCCAGCAGTTACTCACTGACTAGCGGGACGGGTGAGCAGTTCTTC. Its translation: CASSYSLTSGTGEQFF.

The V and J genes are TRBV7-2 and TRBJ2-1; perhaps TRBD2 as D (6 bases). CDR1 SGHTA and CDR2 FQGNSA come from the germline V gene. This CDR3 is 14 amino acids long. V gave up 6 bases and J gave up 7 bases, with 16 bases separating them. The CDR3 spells CASSPSGFDNEQFF. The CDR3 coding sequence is TGTGCCAGCAGTCCCAGCGGGTTTGATAATGAGCAGTTCTTC. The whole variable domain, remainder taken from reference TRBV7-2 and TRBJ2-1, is GAGVSQSPSNKVTEKGKDVELRCDPISGHTALYWYRQSLGQGLEFLIYFQGNSAPDKSGLPSDRFSAERTGGSVSTLTIQRTQQEDSAVYLCASSPSGFDNEQFFGPGTRLTVL.

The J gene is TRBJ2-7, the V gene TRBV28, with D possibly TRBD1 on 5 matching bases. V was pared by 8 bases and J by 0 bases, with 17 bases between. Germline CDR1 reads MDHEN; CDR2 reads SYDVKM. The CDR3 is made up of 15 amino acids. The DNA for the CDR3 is TGTGCCAGCCAACCGACAGACAGAGACTCCTACGAGCAGTACTTC. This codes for CASQPTDRDSYEQYF.

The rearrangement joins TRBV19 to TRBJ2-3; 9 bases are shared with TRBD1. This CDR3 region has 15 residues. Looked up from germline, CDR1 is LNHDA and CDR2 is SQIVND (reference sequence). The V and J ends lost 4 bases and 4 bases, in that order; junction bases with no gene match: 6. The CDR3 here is CASSTGTGRADTQYF. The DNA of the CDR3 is TGTGCCAGTAGTACCGGGACAGGGAGGGCAGATACGCAGTATTTT.

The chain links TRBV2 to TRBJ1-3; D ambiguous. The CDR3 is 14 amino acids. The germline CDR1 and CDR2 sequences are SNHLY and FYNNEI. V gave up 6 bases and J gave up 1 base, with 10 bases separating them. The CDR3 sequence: CASSARGSGNTIYF. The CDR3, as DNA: TGTGCCAGCAGCGCCCGGGGATCTGGAAACACCATATATTTT.

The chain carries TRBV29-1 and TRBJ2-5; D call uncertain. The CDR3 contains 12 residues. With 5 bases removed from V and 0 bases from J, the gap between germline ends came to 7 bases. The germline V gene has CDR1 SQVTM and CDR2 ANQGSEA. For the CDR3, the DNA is TGCAGCGTTAGAGCTAACCAAGAGACCCAGTACTTC. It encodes CSVRANQETQYF.

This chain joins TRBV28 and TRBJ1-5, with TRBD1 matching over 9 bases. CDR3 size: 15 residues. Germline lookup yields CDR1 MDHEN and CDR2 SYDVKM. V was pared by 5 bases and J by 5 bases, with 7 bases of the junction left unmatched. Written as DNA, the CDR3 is TGTGCCAGCAGTGCCCTGGGACAGGGTGATCAGCCCCAGCATTTT. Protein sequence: CASSALGQGDQPQHF. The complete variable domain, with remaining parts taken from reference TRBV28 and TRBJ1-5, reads DVKVTQSSRYLVKRTGEKVFLECVQDMDHENMFWYRQDPGLGLRLIYFSYDVKMKEKGDIPEGYSVSREKKERFSLILESASTNQTSMYLCASSALGQGDQPQHFGDGTRLSIL.

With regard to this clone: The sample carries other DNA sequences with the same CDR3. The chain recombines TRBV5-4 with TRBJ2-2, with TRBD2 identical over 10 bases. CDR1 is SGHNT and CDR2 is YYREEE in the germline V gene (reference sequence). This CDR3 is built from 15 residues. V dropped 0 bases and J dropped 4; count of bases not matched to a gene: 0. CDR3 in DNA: TGTGCCAGCAGCTTGGGACTAGCGGGCACCGGGGAGCTGTTTTTT. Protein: CASSLGLAGTGELFF.

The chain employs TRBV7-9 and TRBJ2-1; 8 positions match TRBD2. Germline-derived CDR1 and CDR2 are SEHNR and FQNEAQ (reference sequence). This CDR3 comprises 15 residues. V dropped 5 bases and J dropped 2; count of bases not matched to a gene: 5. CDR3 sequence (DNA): TGTGCCAGCAGCCCGACTAGCGTAACCTACAATGAGCAGTTCTTC. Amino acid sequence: CASSPTSVTYNEQFF.

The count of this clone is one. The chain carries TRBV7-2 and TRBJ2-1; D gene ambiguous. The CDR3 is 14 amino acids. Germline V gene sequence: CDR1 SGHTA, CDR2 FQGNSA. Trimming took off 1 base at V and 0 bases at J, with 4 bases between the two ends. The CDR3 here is CASSLENSYNEQFF. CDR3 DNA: TGTGCCAGCAGCTTAGAAAACTCCTACAATGAGCAGTTCTTC.

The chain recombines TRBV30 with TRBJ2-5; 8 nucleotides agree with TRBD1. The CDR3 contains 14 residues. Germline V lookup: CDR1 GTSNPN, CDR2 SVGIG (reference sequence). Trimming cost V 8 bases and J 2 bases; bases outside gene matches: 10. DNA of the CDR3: TGTGCCGGACACGATGGGACAGGTCAAGAGACCCAGTACTTC. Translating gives CAGHDGTGQETQYF.

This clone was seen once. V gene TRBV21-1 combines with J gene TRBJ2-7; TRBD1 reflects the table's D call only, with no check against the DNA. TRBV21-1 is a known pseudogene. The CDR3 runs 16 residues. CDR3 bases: TGTGCCAGCAGCCGTAGGGTGGACAGGGGGCTGAACGAGCAGTACTTC. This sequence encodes CASSRRVDRGLNEQYF.

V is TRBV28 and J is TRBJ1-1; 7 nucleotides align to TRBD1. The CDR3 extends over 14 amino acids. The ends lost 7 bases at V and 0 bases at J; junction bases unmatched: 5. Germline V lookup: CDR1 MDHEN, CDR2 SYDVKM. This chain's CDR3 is CASTPGQMNTEAFF. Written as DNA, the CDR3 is TGTGCCAGCACCCCGGGACAGATGAACACTGAAGCTTTCTTT.

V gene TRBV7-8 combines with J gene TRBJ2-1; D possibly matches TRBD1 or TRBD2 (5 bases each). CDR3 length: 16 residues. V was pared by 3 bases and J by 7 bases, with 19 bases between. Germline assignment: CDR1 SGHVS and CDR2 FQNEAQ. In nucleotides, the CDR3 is TGTGCCAGCAGCTTCAGTCAGGGTTCGAGGGGTAATGAGCAGTTCTTC. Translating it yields CASSFSQGSRGNEQFF.

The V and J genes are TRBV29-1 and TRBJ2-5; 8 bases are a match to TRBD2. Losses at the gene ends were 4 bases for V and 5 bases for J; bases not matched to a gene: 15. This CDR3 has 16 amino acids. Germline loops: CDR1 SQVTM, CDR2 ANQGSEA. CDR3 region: CSVGSVVAGSLETQYF. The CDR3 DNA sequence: TGCAGCGTTGGGTCTGTGGTAGCGGGAAGTCTGGAGACCCAGTACTTC.

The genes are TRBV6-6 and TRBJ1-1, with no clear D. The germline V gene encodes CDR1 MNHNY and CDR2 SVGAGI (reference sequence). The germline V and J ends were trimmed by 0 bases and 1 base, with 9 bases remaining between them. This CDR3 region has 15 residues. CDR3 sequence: CASSYSEGWNTEAFF. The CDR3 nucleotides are TGTGCCAGCAGTTACTCCGAGGGCTGGAACACTGAAGCTTTCTTT.